This T cell receptor beta chain derives from a study of CD8 T cells in ankylosing spondylitis. The CDR3 consists of 15 residues. V dropped 7 bases and J dropped 5; count of bases not matched to a gene: 12. CDR1 and CDR2 (germline): SGHRS, YFSETQ. Whole-study results and caveats: Certain motif variants had earlier appeared in reactive arthritis synovial fluid and blood. Characteristic of ankylosing spondylitis blood, it appeared, was a TCR beta motif comprising roughly 8 highly homologous variants.

This clonotype was counted between two and nine times. What it binds is unknown. TCRdb called the 5' RACE reads again in MiXCR, with one record for every CDR3 protein. The top ten clones hold around 30% of a sample with approximately 25,000 distinct CDR3 sequences, 17% of them seen once. The sequence was collected from a male donor with ankylosing spondylitis or in good health (not recorded which). The sample consisted of blood. The rearrangement joins TRBV5-1 to TRBJ2-3, with 8 bases that match TRBD1. The CDR3 nucleotides are TGCGCCAGCGGTGGAGCCGGACAGGGTAAAGATACGCAGTATTTT. Its protein is CASGGAGQGKDTQYF.